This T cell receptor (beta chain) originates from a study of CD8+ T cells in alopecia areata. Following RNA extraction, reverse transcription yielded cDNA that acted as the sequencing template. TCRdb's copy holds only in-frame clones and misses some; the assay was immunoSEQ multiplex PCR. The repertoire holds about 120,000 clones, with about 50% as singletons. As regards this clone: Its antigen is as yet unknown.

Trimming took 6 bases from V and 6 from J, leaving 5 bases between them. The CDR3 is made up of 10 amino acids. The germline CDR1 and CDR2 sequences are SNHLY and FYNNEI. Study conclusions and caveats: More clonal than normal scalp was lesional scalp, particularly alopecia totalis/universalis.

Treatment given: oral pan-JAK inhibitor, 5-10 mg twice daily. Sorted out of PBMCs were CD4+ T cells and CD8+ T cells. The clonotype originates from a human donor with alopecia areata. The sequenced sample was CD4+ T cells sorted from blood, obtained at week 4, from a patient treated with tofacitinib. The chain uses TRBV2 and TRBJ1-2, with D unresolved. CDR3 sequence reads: CASSLDGYTF. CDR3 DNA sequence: TGTGCCAGCAGCTTGGATGGCTACACCTTC.